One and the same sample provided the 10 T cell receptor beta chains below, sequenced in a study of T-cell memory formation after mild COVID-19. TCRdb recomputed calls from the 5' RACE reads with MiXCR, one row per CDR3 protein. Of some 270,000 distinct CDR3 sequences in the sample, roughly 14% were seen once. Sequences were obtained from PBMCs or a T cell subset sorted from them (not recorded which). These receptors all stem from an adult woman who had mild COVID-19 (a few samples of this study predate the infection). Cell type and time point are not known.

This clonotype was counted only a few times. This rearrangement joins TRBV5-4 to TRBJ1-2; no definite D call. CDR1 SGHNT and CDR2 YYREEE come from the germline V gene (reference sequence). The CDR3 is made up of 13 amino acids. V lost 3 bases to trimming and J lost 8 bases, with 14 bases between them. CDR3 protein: CASSSLGVRGYTF. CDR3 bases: TGTGCCAGCAGCTCCCTCGGGGTGAGGGGCTACACCTTC.

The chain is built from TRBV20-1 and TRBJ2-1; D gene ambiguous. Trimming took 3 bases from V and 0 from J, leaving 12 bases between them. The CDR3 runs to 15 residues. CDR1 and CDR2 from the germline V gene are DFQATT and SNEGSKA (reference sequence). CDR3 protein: CSASLMGSSYNEQFF. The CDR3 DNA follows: TGCAGTGCTAGCCTTATGGGCAGCTCCTACAATGAGCAGTTCTTC.

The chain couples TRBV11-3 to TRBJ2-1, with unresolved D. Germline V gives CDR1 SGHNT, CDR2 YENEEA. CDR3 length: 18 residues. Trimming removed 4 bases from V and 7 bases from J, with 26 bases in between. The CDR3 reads CASSSPAGLPVGLNEQFF. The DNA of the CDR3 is TGTGCCAGCAGCTCTCCCGCCGGCCTTCCGGTGGGTCTTAATGAGCAGTTCTTC.

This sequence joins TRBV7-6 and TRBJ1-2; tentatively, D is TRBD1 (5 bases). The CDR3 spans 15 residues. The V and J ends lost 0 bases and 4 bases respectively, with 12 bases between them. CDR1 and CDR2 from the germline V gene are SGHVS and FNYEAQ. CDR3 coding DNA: TGTGCCAGCAGCTTAGCGGAAGGGGCGGGCTATGGCTACACCTTC. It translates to CASSLAEGAGYGYTF.

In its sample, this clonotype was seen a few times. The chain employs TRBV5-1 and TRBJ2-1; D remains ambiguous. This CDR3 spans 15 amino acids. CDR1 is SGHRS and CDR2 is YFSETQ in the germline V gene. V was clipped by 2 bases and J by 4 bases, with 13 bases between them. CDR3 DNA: TGCGCCAGCAGCTTCGGGTATGGGCAGTACAATGAGCAGTTCTTC. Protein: CASSFGYGQYNEQFF.

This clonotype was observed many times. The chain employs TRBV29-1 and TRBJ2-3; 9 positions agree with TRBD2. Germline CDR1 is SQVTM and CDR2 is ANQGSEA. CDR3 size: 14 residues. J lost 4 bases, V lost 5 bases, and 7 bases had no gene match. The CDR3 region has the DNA TGCAGCGTTAATAGCGGGAGAGGTGCAGATACGCAGTATTTT. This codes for CSVNSGRGADTQYF.

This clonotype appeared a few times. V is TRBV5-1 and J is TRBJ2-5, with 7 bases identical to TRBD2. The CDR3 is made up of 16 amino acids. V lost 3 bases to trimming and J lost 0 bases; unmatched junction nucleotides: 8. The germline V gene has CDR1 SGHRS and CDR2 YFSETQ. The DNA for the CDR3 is TGCGCCAGCAGCTCGCGGGGACTACCGTACCAAGAGACCCAGTACTTC. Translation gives CASSSRGLPYQETQYF.

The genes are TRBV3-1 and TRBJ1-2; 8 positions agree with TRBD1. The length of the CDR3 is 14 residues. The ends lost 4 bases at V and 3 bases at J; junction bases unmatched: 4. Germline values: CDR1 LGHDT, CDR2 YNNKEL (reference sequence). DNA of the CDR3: TGTGCCAGCAGCCGACCGGGACAGGACTATGGCTACACCTTC. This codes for CASSRPGQDYGYTF.

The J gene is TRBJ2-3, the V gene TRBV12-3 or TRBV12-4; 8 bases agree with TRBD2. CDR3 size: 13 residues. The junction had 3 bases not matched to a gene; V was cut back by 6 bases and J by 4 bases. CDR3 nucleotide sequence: TGTGCCAGCAGAGGACTAGCTCCAGATACGCAGTATTTT. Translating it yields CASRGLAPDTQYF.

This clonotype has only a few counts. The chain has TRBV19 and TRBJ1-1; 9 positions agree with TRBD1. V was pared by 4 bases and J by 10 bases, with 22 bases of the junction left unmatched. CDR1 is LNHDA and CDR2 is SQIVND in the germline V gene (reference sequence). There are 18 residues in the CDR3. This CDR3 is CASSTYGPGQGVSFLAFF. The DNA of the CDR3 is TGTGCCAGTAGTACCTACGGACCGGGACAGGGAGTTTCTTTTTTAGCTTTCTTT.